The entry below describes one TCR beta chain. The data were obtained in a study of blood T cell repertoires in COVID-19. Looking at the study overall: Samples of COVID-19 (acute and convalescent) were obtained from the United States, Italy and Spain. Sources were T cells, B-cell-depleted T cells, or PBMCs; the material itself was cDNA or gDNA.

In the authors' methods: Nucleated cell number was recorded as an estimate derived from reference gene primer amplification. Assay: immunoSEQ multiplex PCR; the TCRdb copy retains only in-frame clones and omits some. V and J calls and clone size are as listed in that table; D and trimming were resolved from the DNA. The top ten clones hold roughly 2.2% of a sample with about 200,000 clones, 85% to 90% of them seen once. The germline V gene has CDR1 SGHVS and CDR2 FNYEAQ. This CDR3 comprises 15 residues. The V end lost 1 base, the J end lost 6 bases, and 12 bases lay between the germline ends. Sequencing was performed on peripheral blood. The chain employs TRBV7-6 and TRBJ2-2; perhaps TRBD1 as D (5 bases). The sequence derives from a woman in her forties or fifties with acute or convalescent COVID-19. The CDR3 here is CASSLGTQGSGELFF. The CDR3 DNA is TGTGCCAGCAGCTTAGGCACTCAGGGATCCGGGGAGCTGTTTTTT.